This passage covers 19 T cell receptor beta chains from one sample sequenced in a study of T cell changes during pregnancy in multiple sclerosis. Sequencing was performed with immunoSEQ multiplex PCR; in TCRdb, only in-frame clones are kept and a portion is missing. The table includes roughly 70,000 clones, about 91% detected once. The specimen comprised peripheral blood, sampled in the first trimester of pregnancy. Receptors were obtained from a female donor with multiple sclerosis, enrolled in a pregnancy study.

This clone has only one observation. V gene TRBV19 combines with J gene TRBJ1-5; D ambiguous. There are 13 residues in the CDR3. The germline V gene has CDR1 LNHDA and CDR2 SQIVND (reference sequence). The V and J ends lost 6 bases and 4 bases respectively, with 10 bases between them. CDR3 DNA: TGTGCCAGTAGCCAGGTTAAGAATCAGCCCCAGCATTTT. This translates into CASSQVKNQPQHF.

V usage is TRBV2 and J usage is TRBJ2-7; D uncertain. CDR1 is SNHLY, CDR2 FYNNEI, per germline. Between the trimmed V and J ends, which lost 6 bases and 2 bases, there was a span of 17 bases. The CDR3 consists of 15 residues. The CDR3 reads CASSHPVDTTYEQYF. The CDR3 DNA is TGTGCCAGCAGCCATCCCGTTGACACAACCTACGAGCAGTACTTC.

The CDR3 DNA reads as TGTGCCAGCAGCAGGAGAGGGGGAGCTAACTATGGCTACACCTTC. Translated: CASSRRGGANYGYTF. The chain employs TRBV28 and TRBJ1-2, with D perhaps matching TRBD1 (6 bases). This CDR3 has 15 residues. Trimming stripped 6 bases from V and 0 bases from J, with 14 bases between. Germline values: CDR1 MDHEN, CDR2 SYDVKM.

The chain is built from TRBV2 and TRBJ2-1, with 7 bases fitting TRBD1. Germline V gene sequence: CDR1 SNHLY, CDR2 FYNNEI. The CDR3 runs to 15 residues. J was trimmed by 0 bases and V by 6 bases; bases with no gene match: 5. The CDR3 region has the DNA TGTGCCAGCAGCACCGACAGGGCCTCCTACAATGAGCAGTTCTTC. Protein product: CASSTDRASYNEQFF.

There are a few counts of this clone. The chain recombines TRBV5-1 with TRBJ1-1; no firm D call. The CDR3 runs 13 residues. V was clipped by 6 bases and J by 5 bases, with 14 bases between them. The V gene's germline CDR1 is SGHRS and CDR2 YFSETQ. CDR3 coding DNA: TGCGCCAGCAAGGCCGGGGTCGCTACTGAAGCTTTCTTT. Translation: CASKAGVATEAFF.

This chain connects TRBV5-1 to TRBJ2-1; tentatively, D is TRBD2 (6 bases). The CDR3 consists of 14 residues. Germline V gives CDR1 SGHRS, CDR2 YFSETQ. Trimming shortened V by 5 bases and J by 7 bases, and 16 bases separated the two germline ends. CDR3 sequence: CASRRDPWGNEQFF. The DNA of the CDR3 is TGCGCCAGCAGGCGGGACCCCTGGGGGAATGAGCAGTTCTTC.

This chain uses TRBV14 with TRBJ1-2; D is perhaps TRBD1 (6 bases). This CDR3 has 16 amino acids. The V end lost 3 bases, the J end lost 0 bases, and 14 bases lay between the germline ends. Germline V lookup: CDR1 SGHDN, CDR2 FVKESK. CDR3 loop: CASSQGWTDPNYGYTF. Written as DNA, the CDR3 is TGTGCCAGCAGCCAGGGGTGGACAGACCCTAACTATGGCTACACCTTC.

This chain connects TRBV9 to TRBJ2-7, with unresolved D. V was clipped by 0 bases and J by 3 bases, with 10 bases between them. Germline CDR1 reads SGDLS; CDR2 reads YYNGEE. The CDR3 totals 14 residues. The DNA of the CDR3 is TGTGCCAGCAGCGTAGCCCCCTCGGTCTACGAGCAGTACTTC. Protein: CASSVAPSVYEQYF. The whole variable domain, remainder taken from reference TRBV9 and TRBJ2-7, is DSGVTQTPKHLITATGQRVTLRCSPRSGDLSVYWYQQSLDQGLQFLIQYYNGEERAKGNILERFSAQQFPDLHSELNLSSLELGDSALYFCASSVAPSVYEQYFGPGTRLTVT.

The CDR3 spells CASSPLAGPKETQYF. For the CDR3, the DNA is TGTGCCAGCAGCCCTCTAGCGGGGCCTAAAGAGACCCAGTACTTC. This chain uses TRBV6-5 with TRBJ2-5, with 9 nucleotides matching TRBD2. The germline CDR1 and CDR2 sequences are MNHEY and SVGAGI. This CDR3 is built from 15 residues. After removal of 6 bases from V and 3 bases from J, the junction contained 8 bases not matched to a gene.

The genes are TRBV5-1 and TRBJ1-2; possible D gene TRBD1, 5 bases. The CDR3 totals 15 residues. Germline CDR1 and CDR2: SGHRS and YFSETQ. V gave up 7 bases and J gave up 1 base, with 17 bases separating them. The CDR3: CASSESGGGNYGYTF. The CDR3 DNA reads as TGCGCCAGCTCCGAGAGCGGCGGGGGTAACTATGGCTACACCTTC.

The V and J genes are TRBV19 and TRBJ2-3; TRBD1 matches at 8 bases. Germline V gives CDR1 LNHDA, CDR2 SQIVND (reference sequence). The V and J ends lost 0 bases and 1 base, in that order; junction bases with no gene match: 3. The CDR3 is 16 residues long. CDR3 in DNA: TGTGCCAGTAGTATAGATGTCAGGGGGCGCACAGATACGCAGTATTTT. Its translation is CASSIDVRGRTDTQYF. Filled out from reference TRBV19 and TRBJ2-3, the complete variable domain reads DGGITQSPKYLFRKEGQNVTLSCEQNLNHDAMYWYRQDPGQGLRLIYYSQIVNDFQKGDIAEGYSVSREKKESFPLTVTSAQKNPTAFYLCASSIDVRGRTDTQYFGPGTRLTVL.

The CDR3 here is CASSTTRGDEKLFF. The CDR3, as DNA: TGTGCCAGCAGCACAACCCGGGGAGATGAAAAACTGTTTTTT. The V call is TRBV7-8, the J call TRBJ1-4, with D hard to call. V gave up 5 bases and J gave up 6 bases, with 13 bases separating them. This CDR3 is 14 amino acids long. The germline gives CDR1 SGHVS, CDR2 FQNEAQ.

The chain has TRBV28 and TRBJ1-2; TRBD1 aligns across 9 bases. The length of the CDR3 is 14 residues. Per the germline V gene, CDR1 is MDHEN and CDR2 is SYDVKM. V gave up 2 bases and J gave up 3 bases; unmatched junction bases: 1. The CDR3 region is CASSLTGGYYGYTF. CDR3 nucleotides: TGTGCCAGCAGTTTAACAGGGGGCTACTATGGCTACACCTTC.

V is TRBV28 and J is TRBJ1-1; D call uncertain. The CDR3 runs 12 residues. Per the germline V gene, CDR1 is MDHEN and CDR2 is SYDVKM. The V end was cut by 6 bases, the J end by 7 bases, with 12 bases between. CDR3 bases: TGTGCCAGCAGCCGCGGCCCTTTTGAAGCTTTCTTT. Translating gives CASSRGPFEAFF.

DNA of the CDR3: TGTGCCAGCACCGGCCGGGACAGGGGGTGTTTTGACGAGCAGTACTTC. Translation gives CASTGRDRGCFDEQYF. The chain is built from TRBV21-1 and TRBJ2-7; whether TRBD1, the table's D call, matches the DNA was not checked. TRBV21-1 corresponds to a pseudogene. The length of the CDR3 is 16 residues.

J is TRBJ1-2 and V is TRBV19; D might be TRBD1 (5 bases). CDR3 length: 14 amino acids. Germline lookup yields CDR1 LNHDA and CDR2 SQIVND (reference sequence). Deletions cut 5 bases from V and 3 bases from J, with 13 bases between. The CDR3, as DNA: TGTGCCAGTAGTGGAAGGGGACTCGACTATGGCTACACCTTC. Its translation: CASSGRGLDYGYTF.

The chain carries TRBV5-1 and TRBJ2-2, with D perhaps matching TRBD2 (6 bases). Germline values: CDR1 SGHRS, CDR2 YFSETQ. There are 14 residues in the CDR3. V was clipped by 4 bases and J by 7 bases, with 14 bases between them. In DNA, the CDR3 is TGCGCCAGCAGCCCCGCACTAGCCAACGGGGAGCTGTTTTTT. It is translated as CASSPALANGELFF.

The V call is TRBV7-6, the J call TRBJ1-1; D might be TRBD1 (5 bases). The germline gives CDR1 SGHVS, CDR2 FNYEAQ. The CDR3 totals 14 residues. V was clipped by 0 bases and J by 1 base, with 6 bases between them. The CDR3 DNA reads TGTGCCAGCAGCTTAGCGGACACGAACACTGAAGCTTTCTTT. This gives the protein CASSLADTNTEAFF.

This chain connects TRBV5-1 to TRBJ2-7, with a weak D call TRBD1 (6 bases). V shed 1 base and J shed 0 bases, with 11 bases lying between them. The CDR3 runs to 15 residues. CDR1 SGHRS and CDR2 YFSETQ come from the germline V gene. The DNA for the CDR3 is TGCGCCAGCAGCTTGCAACAGGGCAGCTCCTACGAGCAGTACTTC. It translates to CASSLQQGSSYEQYF.